This T cell receptor (beta chain) came from a study of post-analysis software for immune sequencing data. Turning to the study itself: The disease courses spanned relapsing-remitting, secondary progressive and progressive-relapsing forms of multiple sclerosis. Study-level points and caveats: Normalized Chao1 diversity was significantly lower in multiple sclerosis patients than in controls. With TRBV5-6, TRBV5-1 and TRBV20-1 included, 5 or 6 TRBV segments were more frequent in patients than in controls. Same-batch preparations were strongly co-clustered by F measure.

This CDR3 contains 13 residues. With 2 bases removed from V and 9 bases from J, the gap between germline ends came to 11 bases. CDR1 SGHTA and CDR2 FQGNSA come from the germline V gene. Details on this clonotype: As yet, its antigen is unknown.

Unique molecular identifiers featured in each of the TCR beta cDNA libraries. Between about 0.95 and 11 million T cells gave rise to 500,000 to 650,000 cDNA molecules. One entry per CDR3 protein, called by TCRdb with MiXCR from the PCR reads. The table lists around 400,000 distinct CDR3 sequences, less than 35% of them singletons. The sequence derives from a girl aged 10-17 years with multiple sclerosis. The chain is built from TRBV7-2 and TRBJ2-1; D is unresolved. Sequencing was performed on blood. The CDR3 loop is CASSLQSAFEQFF. The CDR3 nucleotides read TGTGCCAGCAGCTTACAAAGTGCGTTTGAGCAGTTCTTC.